The rows below give T cell receptor beta chains drawn from one sample of a study of graft-versus-host responses after intestinal transplantation. The repertoire was sequenced with immunoSEQ multiplex PCR; TCRdb's copy has only in-frame clones and lacks some. The repertoire includes about 120,000 clones, approximately 93% of them detected once, and more than 0.95% sits in the top ten. No antigens are known for them. The sequences come from unstimulated CD8+ T cells sorted from spleen or lymph node cells, collected before transplant. These receptors were obtained from a human donor who was the organ donor for an intestinal transplant. CDR3s include the opening cysteine and the closing phenylalanine or tryptophan. The D gene is left open where the match is weak. Clone size is not always given. Where it is, it says once, few, many or a class for expanded clones.

J | size | V | D | CDR3 | DNA
TRBJ2-5 | NA | TRBV10-2 | TRBD2 | CATAVERELTETQYF | TGCGCCACAGCAGTGGAGCGGGAGTTGACAGAGACCCAGTACTTC
TRBJ2-3 | NA | TRBV6-6 | TRBD2 | CASSQLAGERDTQYF | TGTGCCAGCAGCCAACTAGCGGGAGAAAGAGATACGCAGTATTTT
TRBJ2-5 | NA | TRBV27 | NA | CASSLSEGATQYF | TGTGCCAGCAGTTTAAGCGAGGGAGCGACCCAGTACTTC
TRBJ1-2 | NA | TRBV5-6 | TRBD1 | CASSFGTGWYGYTF | TGTGCCAGCAGCTTCGGGACAGGGTGGTATGGCTACACCTTC
TRBJ1-1 | NA | TRBV5-1 | TRBD1 | CASSPRTGVLAFF | TGCGCCAGCAGCCCTAGGACAGGGGTGTTGGCTTTCTTT
TRBJ1-2 | NA | TRBV28 | NA | CASRNDLPYGYTF | TGTGCCAGCCGCAATGATCTGCCTTATGGCTACACCTTC
TRBJ2-7 | NA | TRBV11-2 | NA | CASSLDLGSYEQYF | TGTGCCAGCAGCTTAGATTTAGGGTCCTACGAGCAGTACTTC
TRBJ2-5 | NA | TRBV4-1 | NA | CASSLHGGTETQYF | TGCGCCAGCAGCTTACATGGTGGAACAGAGACCCAGTACTTC
TRBJ2-7 | NA | TRBV20-1 | NA | CSASEEYEQYF | TGCAGTGCCAGCGAGGAATACGAGCAGTACTTC
TRBJ2-1 | NA | TRBV4-2 | TRBD1 | CASSQDYLGTGAYNEQFF | TGTGCCAGCAGCCAAGATTATCTGGGGACAGGGGCCTACAATGAGCAGTTCTTC
TRBJ2-7 | NA | TRBV6-1 | NA | CASKDRLSSYEQYF | TGTGCCAGCAAAGACAGGTTGAGCTCCTACGAGCAGTACTTC
TRBJ2-5 | NA | TRBV30 | NA | CAWSPKSSSWETQYF | TGTGCCTGGAGCCCTAAAAGCTCCAGCTGGGAGACCCAGTACTTC
TRBJ2-1 | NA | TRBV4-2 | NA | CASSQGLAGNYNEQFF | TGTGCCAGCAGCCAAGGTCTGGCGGGAAACTACAATGAGCAGTTCTTC
TRBJ2-1 | NA | TRBV4-1 | TRBD2 | CASSQTSGRAGEQFF | TGCGCCAGCAGCCAAACTAGCGGGAGGGCAGGGGAGCAGTTCTTC
TRBJ2-2 | few | TRBV29-1 | NA | CSVEGVGGNGELFF | TGCAGCGTTGAAGGGGTGGGGGGAAACGGGGAGCTGTTTTTT
TRBJ2-5 | NA | TRBV4-1 | NA | CASSQLETQYF | TGCGCCAGCAGCCAGTTGGAGACCCAGTACTTC
TRBJ2-1 | NA | TRBV5-4 | NA | CASSLEGRRDEQFF | TGTGCCAGCAGCTTGGAGGGGCGTAGGGATGAGCAGTTCTTC
TRBJ2-7 | NA | TRBV9 | NA | CASSVAPENYEQYF | TGTGCCAGCAGCGTAGCGCCAGAAAACTACGAGCAGTACTTC
TRBJ1-4 | once | TRBV7-9 | NA | CASSSPLRGANEKLFF | TGTGCCAGCAGCTCCCCCCTTCGGGGTGCTAATGAAAAACTGTTTTTT
TRBJ2-1 | NA | TRBV4-2 | TRBD2 | CASSQDLSGITSYNEQFF | TGTGCCAGCAGCCAAGACCTTAGCGGGATCACCTCCTACAATGAGCAGTTCTTC
TRBJ1-4 | NA | TRBV27 | TRBD1 | CASSRTGFNEKLFF | TGTGCCAGCAGCCGGACAGGTTTTAATGAAAAACTGTTTTTT
TRBJ2-3 | NA | TRBV25-1 | NA | CASSEFQDTQYF | TGTGCCAGCAGTGAATTTCAAGATACGCAGTATTTT
TRBJ1-1 | few | TRBV5-4 | NA | CASSLEGLGNTEAFF | TGTGCCAGCAGCTTGGAAGGTCTTGGGAACACTGAAGCTTTCTTT
TRBJ1-4 | NA | TRBV5-6 | TRBD1 | CASSAEQGTNEKLFF | TGTGCCAGCAGCGCCGAACAGGGGACTAATGAAAAACTGTTTTTT
TRBJ2-3 | NA | TRBV7-2 | NA | CASSSRTSRSYTDTQYF | TGTGCCAGCAGCTCCCGGACATCGCGGAGTTACACAGATACGCAGTATTTT
TRBJ2-7 | NA | TRBV7-2 | TRBD1 | CASSSGTGYSYEQYF | TGTGCCAGCAGCTCCGGGACAGGCTACTCCTACGAGCAGTACTTC
TRBJ2-4 | NA | TRBV19 | NA | CASSPDRLAKNIQYF | TGTGCCAGTAGTCCGGACAGACTAGCCAAAAACATTCAGTACTTC
TRBJ2-2 | NA | TRBV28 | TRBD2 | CASSTSEWNTGELFF | TGTGCCAGTTCAACTAGCGAATGGAACACCGGGGAGCTGTTTTTT